This TCR beta chain is from a study of T-cell reconstitution after alpha-beta-depleted transplantation in children. To note about this clonotype: A much more abundant neighbour one base away suggests this may be a read error.

Preparation of the TCRbeta library involved a method that used unique molecular identifiers. TCRdb used MiXCR to reprocess the PCR reads, holding one entry per CDR3 protein. Of around 200,000 distinct CDR3 sequences listed, roughly 6.8% were seen once; the top ten hold over 2.5%. This CDR3 comprises 17 residues. The specimen was PBMCs from the stem cell graft donor, collected from the stem cell graft. This rearrangement joins TRBV21-1 to TRBJ2-1; TRBD2 is taken as the D call from the table, unchecked against the DNA. TRBV21-1 is reported as a pseudogene. This receptor was obtained from a human donor who donated a stem cell graft to a child with Wiskott-Aldrich syndrome. CDR3 residues: CACSKEGSGSSYNEQFF. DNA for the CDR3: TGTGCCTGCAGCAAAGAGGGTAGCGGGAGCTCCTACAATGAGCAGTTCTTC.